A single sample is the source of the 4 T cell receptor beta chains below, sequenced in a study of control samples from healthy donors and cancer patients (TCRdb year 2020). The method behind the library was the immunoSEQ multiplex PCR assay. The source is immuneACCESS, and TCRdb retained only in-frame sequences with V and J called. Part of the clones is not carried over; for the studies checked, unresolved V genes explain less than half of this, and the remainder is unexplained. This sample lists 25,000 to 35,000 clones; about nine tenths were detected once. About 12% of the sample is held by the ten biggest clonotypes. The sample consisted of PBMCs. These receptor sequences come from a man aged 50 to 59 with lung cancer.

The chain links TRBV19 to TRBJ1-2; D unclear. Trimming took 3 bases from V and 3 from J, leaving 8 bases between them. This CDR3 has 13 residues. Germline assignment: CDR1 LNHDA and CDR2 SQIVND (reference sequence). The CDR3 DNA sequence: TGTGCCAGTAGTATGGACGGCGACTATGGCTACACCTTC. Translating it yields CASSMDGDYGYTF. Complete variable domain (other parts from reference TRBV19 and TRBJ1-2): DGGITQSPKYLFRKEGQNVTLSCEQNLNHDAMYWYRQDPGQGLRLIYYSQIVNDFQKGDIAEGYSVSREKKESFPLTVTSAQKNPTAFYLCASSMDGDYGYTFGSGTRLTVV.

V and J are TRBV19 and TRBJ1-1; the D is unclear. Germline V gives CDR1 LNHDA, CDR2 SQIVND (reference sequence). The CDR3 runs 15 residues. V was pared by 4 bases and J by 0 bases, with 12 bases between. As DNA, the CDR3 is TGTGCCAGTAGTACACCGACCGTCATGAACACTGAAGCTTTCTTT. Protein product: CASSTPTVMNTEAFF.

This sequence joins TRBV3-1 (or the pseudogene TRBV3-2) and TRBJ2-2; D gene unclear. CDR3 length: 13 amino acids. CDR1 LGHDT and CDR2 YNNKEL come from the germline V gene (reference sequence). With 5 bases removed from V and 5 bases from J, the gap between germline ends came to 9 bases. For the CDR3, the DNA is TGTGCCAGCAGCTTTTCGGCTACCGGGGAGCTGTTTTTT. Its protein product is CASSFSATGELFF.

The rearrangement uses TRBV5-1 and TRBJ2-3, with 9 bases identical to TRBD1. Germline values: CDR1 SGHRS, CDR2 YFSETQ. The CDR3 totals 13 residues. V gave up 9 bases and J gave up 3 bases; unmatched junction bases: 5. The CDR3 nucleotides are TGCGCCACCTCGACAGGGGGAACAGATACGCAGTATTTT. This sequence encodes CATSTGGTDTQYF. The whole variable domain, remainder taken from reference TRBV5-1 and TRBJ2-3, is KAGVTQTPRYLIKTRGQQVTLSCSPISGHRSVSWYQQTPGQGLQFLFEYFSETQRNKGNFPGRFSGRQFSNSRSEMNVSTLELGDSALYLCATSTGGTDTQYFGPGTRLTVL.